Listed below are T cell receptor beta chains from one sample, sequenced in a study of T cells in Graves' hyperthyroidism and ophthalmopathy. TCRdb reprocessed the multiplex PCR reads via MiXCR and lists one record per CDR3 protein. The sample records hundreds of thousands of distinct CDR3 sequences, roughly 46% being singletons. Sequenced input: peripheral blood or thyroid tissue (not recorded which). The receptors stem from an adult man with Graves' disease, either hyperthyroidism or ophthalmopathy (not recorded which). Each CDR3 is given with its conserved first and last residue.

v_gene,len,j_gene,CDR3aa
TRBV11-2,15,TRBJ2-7,CASSSSGGGSYEQYF
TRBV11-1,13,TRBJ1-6,CATLGQGNSPLHF
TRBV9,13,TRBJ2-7,CASSVDREDEQYF
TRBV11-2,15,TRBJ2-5,CASSPGQGKKETQYF
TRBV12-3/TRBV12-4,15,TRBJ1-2,CASSSHGRSAGGYTF
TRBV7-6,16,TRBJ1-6,CASSSALRTENSPLHF
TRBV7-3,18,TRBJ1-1,CASSQAARRTDMNTEAFF
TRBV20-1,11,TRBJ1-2,CSAGVSLGYTF
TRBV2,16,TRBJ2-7,CASSVLAGGHTYEQYF
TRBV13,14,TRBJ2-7,CASSLNPGSYEQYF
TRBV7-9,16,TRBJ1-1,CASSSTPGPKNTEAFF
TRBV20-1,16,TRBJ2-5,CSARLGTGQYQETQYF
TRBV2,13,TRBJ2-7,CASTWRGPHEQYF
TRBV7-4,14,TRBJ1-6,CASSLAGRDSPLHF
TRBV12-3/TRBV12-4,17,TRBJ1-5,CASSLSVGQGLLQPQHF
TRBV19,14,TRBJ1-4,CASSKRGLSEKLFF